This entry lists 30 T cell receptor beta chains sequenced from one sample in a study of vaccination effects on CD4 cells after COVID-19. Antigen-specific CD4+ T cells were first expanded with viral peptide pools by the ViraFEST assay and only then sequenced. Culture proceeded for approximately 9 days, and CD4+ T cells were then isolated. Documented for the person is a PCR-confirmed SARS-CoV-2 infection occurring between March and December 2020. Which antigens these TCRs recognize remains unknown. TCRdb's copy holds only in-frame clones and misses some; the assay was immunoSEQ multiplex PCR. The data hold around 40,000 clones, with 73% observed a single time. Specimen: CD4+ T cells from PBMCs cultured with a peptide pool, collected before COVID-19 vaccination. These TCRs come from a human donor who had a prior SARS-CoV-2 infection.

DNA of the CDR3: TGTGCCTGGAGGGTTGTGGGGGGGTCGAATGAGCAGTTCTTC. Protein sequence: CAWRVVGGSNEQFF. The rearrangement uses TRBV30 and TRBJ2-1; the match to TRBD2 covers 7 bases. The CDR3 consists of 14 residues. CDR1 and CDR2 (germline): GTSNPN, SVGIG (reference sequence). After removal of 3 bases from V and 7 bases from J, the junction contained 9 bases not matched to a gene.

CDR3 amino acids: CASSLSWVQAQETQYF. For the CDR3, the DNA is TGTGCCAGCAGCTTAAGTTGGGTGCAGGCTCAAGAGACCCAGTACTTC. The chain is built from TRBV7-2 and TRBJ2-5; D is unresolved. The V end lost 2 bases, the J end lost 2 bases, and 15 bases lay between the germline ends. This CDR3 spans 16 amino acids. Germline loops: CDR1 SGHTA, CDR2 FQGNSA. The full variable domain, with the rest looked up from reference TRBV7-2 and TRBJ2-5, is GAGVSQSPSNKVTEKGKDVELRCDPISGHTALYWYRQSLGQGLEFLIYFQGNSAPDKSGLPSDRFSAERTGGSVSTLTIQRTQQEDSAVYLCASSLSWVQAQETQYFGPGTRLLVL.

The DNA of the CDR3 is TGTGCCAGCAGCTTGTCGCTAAACTACAATGAGCAGTTCTTC. This sequence encodes CASSLSLNYNEQFF. V and J are TRBV5-4 and TRBJ2-1, with D hard to call. Germline loops: CDR1 SGHNT, CDR2 YYREEE (reference sequence). Trimming pared 1 base from V and 3 bases from J, leaving 8 bases between. CDR3 length equals 14 residues.

V usage is TRBV2 and J usage is TRBJ1-5, with a tentative D call TRBD1 (5 bases). CDR1 is SNHLY and CDR2 is FYNNEI in the germline V gene. The CDR3 contains 13 residues. V was cut by 4 bases and J by 6 bases, with 10 bases left in between. The CDR3 protein is CASSAGPPQPQHF. In DNA, the CDR3 is TGTGCCAGCAGTGCAGGGCCCCCTCAGCCCCAGCATTTT.

The rearrangement links TRBV6-5 to TRBJ1-6, with 10 nucleotides matching TRBD1. CDR3 length: 13 amino acids. The ends lost 8 bases at V and 5 bases at J; junction bases unmatched: 0. Germline values: CDR1 MNHEY, CDR2 SVGAGI. The CDR3 reads CASGTGDNSPLHF. In nucleotides, the CDR3 is TGTGCCAGCGGGACAGGGGATAATTCACCCCTCCACTTT.

This clone was detected a few times. The genes are TRBV18 and TRBJ1-1; D unclear. In germline, CDR1 is KGHSH, CDR2 LQKENI. CDR3 length: 13 amino acids. V shed 6 bases and J shed 2 bases, with 10 bases lying between them. The CDR3 here is CASSFQSNTEAFF. For the CDR3, the DNA is TGTGCCAGCTCCTTCCAAAGTAACACTGAAGCTTTCTTT.

V gene TRBV6-2 or TRBV6-3 combines with J gene TRBJ2-1, with a weak D call TRBD2 (5 bases). The germline V gene encodes CDR1 MNHEY and CDR2 SVGEGT. This CDR3 contains 17 residues. Trimming removed 0 bases at V and 3 bases at J, with 15 bases between. CDR3 loop: CASSYSRARSVYNEQFF. The CDR3 DNA reads as TGTGCCAGCAGTTACTCGAGGGCCAGGAGCGTCTACAATGAGCAGTTCTTC.

Here the CDR3 DNA reads TGTGCCAGCAGCTTGTACCTTGGCTCACAGGGGGCCTTCGAGCAGTACTTC. It encodes CASSLYLGSQGAFEQYF. The chain recombines TRBV11-2 with TRBJ2-7; 9 bases match TRBD1. The J segment lost 6 bases and the V segment lost 3 bases, leaving 15 bases of the junction unmatched. In germline, CDR1 is SGHAT, CDR2 FQNNGV. The CDR3 runs to 17 residues.

This chain connects TRBV30 to TRBJ1-5, with D possibly TRBD1 on 5 matching bases. The CDR3 has 13 amino acids. From germline, CDR1 is GTSNPN and CDR2 SVGIG (reference sequence). Trimming removed 1 base at V and 4 bases at J, with 8 bases between. DNA for the CDR3: TGTGCCTGGAGTGAACGGGGGAATCAGCCCCAGCATTTT. Translation gives CAWSERGNQPQHF.

The rearrangement uses TRBV6-5 and TRBJ2-1; the match to TRBD1 covers 10 bases. Germline trimming cut 4 bases from V and 9 bases from J; bases unmatched to any gene: 6. This CDR3 has 14 residues. Germline CDR1 and CDR2: MNHEY and SVGAGI. In nucleotides, the CDR3 is TGTGCCAGCAGTTTGAGACAGGGGGCGGGTGAGCAGTTCTTC. Protein product: CASSLRQGAGEQFF.

In its sample, this clone was seen a few times. V usage is TRBV7-9 and J usage is TRBJ2-1, with 7 nucleotides matching TRBD1. Germline V lookup: CDR1 SEHNR, CDR2 FQNEAQ (reference sequence). The CDR3 is 15 residues long. Trimming cost V 5 bases and J 2 bases; bases outside gene matches: 6. The CDR3 DNA reads TGTGCCAGCAGCCCCGGGACAGTCCCCTACAATGAGCAGTTCTTC. Protein product: CASSPGTVPYNEQFF.

The V gene is TRBV5-1, the J gene TRBJ2-3; TRBD1 matches 9 bases. The V gene's germline CDR1 is SGHRS and CDR2 YFSETQ. The CDR3 consists of 15 residues. V shed 4 bases and J 5 bases; nucleotides not matched to a gene: 8. The CDR3 sequence: CASSDTQGAGDTQYF. CDR3 DNA sequence: TGCGCCAGCAGCGACACACAGGGGGCTGGAGATACGCAGTATTTT.

V is TRBV2 and J is TRBJ2-3; D ambiguous. The CDR3 consists of 14 residues. In germline, CDR1 is SNHLY, CDR2 FYNNEI. Deletions cut 10 bases from V and 6 bases from J, with 20 bases between. The DNA of the CDR3 is TGTGCCACCAGAAATGGGCCCTCCGGGGATACGCAGTATTTT. Translating gives CATRNGPSGDTQYF.

This clone was seen a few times. The chain is built from TRBV5-6 and TRBJ2-5; D gene unclear. The CDR3 loop spans 11 amino acids. Germline CDR1 reads SGHDT; CDR2 reads YYEEEE. Trimming shortened V by 6 bases and J by 7 bases, and 10 bases separated the two germline ends. The CDR3 loop is CASTYSGTQYF. The DNA of the CDR3 is TGTGCCAGCACCTACTCGGGGACCCAGTACTTC.

The chain couples TRBV24-1 to TRBJ2-1; D not resolved. Trimming left V 5 bases short and J 12 bases short, with 10 bases between. Germline V CDR1 and CDR2: KGHDR, SFDVKD. The CDR3 is 11 residues long. CDR3 nucleotides: TGTGCCACCAGTGTAGGGTATGGGCAGTTCTTC. Translating it yields CATSVGYGQFF.

The chain employs TRBV7-3 and TRBJ1-2, with 7 bases lining up with TRBD1. The CDR3 totals 16 residues. The V gene's germline CDR1 is SGHTA and CDR2 FQGTGA. The J segment lost 6 bases and the V segment lost 2 bases, leaving 12 bases of the junction unmatched. CDR3 protein: CASSLQGVGSIDGYTF. DNA for the CDR3: TGTGCCAGCAGCTTACAGGGGGTGGGCAGCATAGATGGCTACACCTTC.

The chain carries TRBV12-5 and TRBJ2-7; D is unresolved. CDR3 size: 11 residues. Germline CDR1 reads LGHNT; CDR2 reads FRNRAP. The germline V and J ends were trimmed by 3 bases and 0 bases, with 0 bases remaining between them. In DNA, the CDR3 is TGTGCTAGTGGTTTCTCCTACGAGCAGTACTTC. As protein: CASGFSYEQYF. The full variable domain, completed using reference TRBV12-5 and TRBJ2-7, is DARVTQTPRHKVTEMGQEVTMRCQPILGHNTVFWYRQTMMQGLELLAYFRNRAPLDDSGMPKDRFSAEMPDATLATLKIQPSEPRDSAVYFCASGFSYEQYFGPGTRLTVT.

This chain links TRBV12-3 or TRBV12-4 with TRBJ1-2; unclear D gene. The CDR3 is 13 amino acids. V was trimmed by 1 base and J by 2 bases, leaving 5 bases between them. The CDR3 reads CASSLGRNYGYTF. The CDR3 DNA is TGTGCCAGCAGTTTAGGGAGAAACTATGGCTACACCTTC.

This clone was recorded only once. V and J are TRBV30 and TRBJ2-1; 13 bases are shared with TRBD2. After removal of 5 bases from V and 0 bases from J, the junction contained 10 bases not matched to a gene. CDR3 size: 18 residues. Germline values: CDR1 GTSNPN, CDR2 SVGIG (reference sequence). CDR3 loop: CAWHGLAGVPSSYNEQFF. CDR3 bases: TGTGCCTGGCACGGACTAGCGGGAGTCCCGTCCTCCTACAATGAGCAGTTCTTC.

This chain links TRBV3-1 (or the pseudogene TRBV3-2) with TRBJ2-5; 7 positions agree with TRBD2. The CDR3 is 14 residues long. V trimming: 1 base; J trimming: 5 bases; junction bases outside the gene matches: 4. Germline CDR1 and CDR2: LGHDT and YNNKEL (reference sequence). The CDR3 region has the DNA TGTGCCAGCAGCCAAGGGACTAGTTGGGAGACCCAGTACTTC. It specifies CASSQGTSWETQYF.

DNA for the CDR3: TGTGCCAGCAGCCAACATGCAACTAATGAAAAACTGTTTTTT. Its protein is CASSQHATNEKLFF. The J gene is TRBJ1-4, the V gene TRBV3-1 (or the pseudogene TRBV3-2); D is unclear. The CDR3 is made up of 14 amino acids. Deletions cut 2 bases from V and 0 bases from J, with 4 bases between. Germline CDR1 reads LGHDT; CDR2 reads YNNKEL (reference sequence).

The gene calls are TRBV4-3 and TRBJ2-3, with 12 bases identical to TRBD2. CDR3 size: 18 residues. J lost 2 bases, V lost 1 base, and 7 bases had no gene match. CDR1 is LGHNA and CDR2 is YSLEER in the germline V gene. The CDR3 spells CASSQGTSGITFTDTQYF. The DNA of the CDR3 is TGCGCCAGCAGCCAAGGGACTAGCGGGATTACCTTCACAGATACGCAGTATTTT.

The chain joins TRBV7-2 to TRBJ2-1; D call uncertain. This CDR3 spans 14 amino acids. The germline V gene has CDR1 SGHTA and CDR2 FQGNSA. Trimming shortened V by 2 bases and J by 4 bases, and 9 bases separated the two germline ends. The CDR3, as DNA: TGTGCCAGCAGCTTATACGCAGTATACAATGAGCAGTTCTTC. It is translated as CASSLYAVYNEQFF.

In its sample, this clone was seen a few times. The rearrangement joins TRBV24-1 to TRBJ2-7; D is unclear. The CDR3 sequence is 14 residues long. V lost 5 bases, J lost 2 bases, and 12 bases lay in between. Germline assignment: CDR1 KGHDR and CDR2 SFDVKD. DNA for the CDR3: TGTGCCACCAGTGTCACAGATTTACCCTACGAGCAGTACTTC. Translation gives CATSVTDLPYEQYF.

The chain recombines TRBV9 with TRBJ2-2, with 8 positions matching TRBD2. Per the germline V gene, CDR1 is SGDLS and CDR2 is YYNGEE. The CDR3 contains 16 residues. V lost 10 bases, J lost 3 bases, and 14 bases stayed unmatched. In DNA form, the CDR3 reads TGTGCCTCAGCAGGTGGGCGGGGGGACGACACCGGGGAGCTGTTTTTT. Translating gives CASAGGRGDDTGELFF.

The CDR3, as DNA: TGTGCCAGCAGTTTGAAGTTTGATGAAAAACTGTTTTTT. This sequence encodes CASSLKFDEKLFF. V and J are TRBV27 and TRBJ1-4; D not resolved. V shed 3 bases and J shed 6 bases, with 8 bases lying between them. The germline gives CDR1 MNHEY, CDR2 SMNVEV (reference sequence). The CDR3 contains 13 residues. The full variable domain, its missing parts supplied by reference TRBV27 and TRBJ1-4, is EAQVTQNPRYLITVTGKKLTVTCSQNMNHEYMSWYRQDPGLGLRQIYYSMNVEVTDKGDVPEGYKVSRKEKRNFPLILESPSPNQTSLYFCASSLKFDEKLFFGSGTQLSVL.

This clone was detected once. The genes are TRBV6-2 or TRBV6-3 and TRBJ2-4, with 12 bases lining up with TRBD2. CDR3 length: 17 residues. Germline-derived CDR1 and CDR2 are MNHEY and SVGEGT. V lost 0 bases, J lost 7 bases, and 7 bases stayed unmatched. CDR3 nucleotide sequence: TGTGCCAGCAGTTACTCGCCTAGCGGGGGGGCCGCGAACATTCAGTACTTC. Protein product: CASSYSPSGGAANIQYF.

This chain connects TRBV7-2 to TRBJ1-5; possibly TRBD1 for D (5 bases). Per germline, CDR1 SGHTA and CDR2 FQGNSA. Trimming cost V 6 bases and J 5 bases, with 14 bases left between them. This CDR3 contains 14 residues. CDR3 loop: CASRPGGLDQPQHF. The CDR3 DNA is TGTGCCAGCAGACCCGGGGGTCTTGATCAGCCCCAGCATTTT.

J is TRBJ1-1 and V is TRBV5-4; a weak D match, TRBD1 (5 bases). In germline, CDR1 is SGHNT, CDR2 YYREEE (reference sequence). The CDR3 consists of 15 residues. V lost 2 bases to trimming and J lost 0 bases, with 11 bases between them. This chain's CDR3 is CASSLDSYMNTEAFF. CDR3 in DNA: TGTGCCAGCAGCTTAGACAGCTACATGAACACTGAAGCTTTCTTT.

The chain joins TRBV24-1 to TRBJ2-2, with a weak D call TRBD1 (5 bases). The germline V gene encodes CDR1 KGHDR and CDR2 SFDVKD. The CDR3 runs to 13 residues. Deletions cut 6 bases from V and 5 bases from J, with 9 bases between. The CDR3 nucleotides are TGTGCCACCAGTTGGCAGGGAACCGGGGAGCTGTTTTTT. Protein product: CATSWQGTGELFF.